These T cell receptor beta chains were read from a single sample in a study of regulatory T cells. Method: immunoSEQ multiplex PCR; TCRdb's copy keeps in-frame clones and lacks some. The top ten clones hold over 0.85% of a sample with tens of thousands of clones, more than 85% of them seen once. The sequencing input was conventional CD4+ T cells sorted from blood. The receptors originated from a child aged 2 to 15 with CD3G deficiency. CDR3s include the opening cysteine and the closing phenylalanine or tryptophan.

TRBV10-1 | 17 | CASSSGTSEEAKNIQYF
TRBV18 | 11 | CASSPGETQYF
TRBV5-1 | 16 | CASSFSVAGGADTQYF
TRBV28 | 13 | CASSPGLPYEQYF
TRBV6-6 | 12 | CASSSMNTEAFF
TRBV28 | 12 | CASSVDRFKQYF
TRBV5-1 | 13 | CASSLDRNTEAFF
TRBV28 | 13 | CASSPRRRREQFF
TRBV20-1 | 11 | CSASMGNEQFF
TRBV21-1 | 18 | CASSKARRQLAGPYEQYF
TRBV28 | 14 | CASKGSYSNQPQHF
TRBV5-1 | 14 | CASSFGGGNYEQYF
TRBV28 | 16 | CASSSSGQGGTYEQYF
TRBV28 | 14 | CASSRFSGANVLTF
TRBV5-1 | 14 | CASSLVPEARGYTF
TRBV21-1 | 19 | CASSKAATSGRRDYNEQFF
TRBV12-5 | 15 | CASGLERGRETEAFF
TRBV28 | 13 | CASSFDGQYEQYF
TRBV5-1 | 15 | CASSFTGAGPDTQYF
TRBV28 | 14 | CASSLAGGPYEQYF
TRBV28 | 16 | CASSLNYGQGKETQYF
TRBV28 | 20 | CASSAPLGLAGSNSYNEQFF
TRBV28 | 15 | CASSPLAGGGRELFF
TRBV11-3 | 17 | CASSLGGDRAMNTEAFF
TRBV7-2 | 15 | CASSPQGARVETQYF
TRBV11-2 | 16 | CASSLDLPSGRGTQYF
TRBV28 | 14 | CASSLPGMNTEAFF
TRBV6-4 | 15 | CASKAGVLGTDTQYF
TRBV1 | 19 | CTSSQDAKGLAGATGELFF
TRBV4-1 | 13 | CASSQDRGETQYF
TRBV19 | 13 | CASRQTGAGEQYF
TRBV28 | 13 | CASNSGKHYEQYF
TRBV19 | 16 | CASSATRTGRNQPQHF
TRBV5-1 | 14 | CASSSGQLNYGYTF
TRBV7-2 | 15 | CASSLAQGLNEKLFF
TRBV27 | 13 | CASSRTRNSPLHF
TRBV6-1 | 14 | CASSEATGDYEQYF
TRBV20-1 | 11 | CSAPRENEQFF
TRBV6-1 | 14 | CASSDDIRVTEAFF
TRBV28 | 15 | CASSLSGSVYNEQFF
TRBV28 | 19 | CASTVNPWSGGFSTDTQYF
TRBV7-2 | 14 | CASSSGLSTDTQYF
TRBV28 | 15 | CASSAGRSSSYEQYF
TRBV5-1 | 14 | CASSRDSSTYEQYF
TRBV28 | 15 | CASSLGLAGINEQFF
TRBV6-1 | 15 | CASSEMEGAWNEQFF
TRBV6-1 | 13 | CASGGQGGTEAFF
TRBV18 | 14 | CASSPVAVTDTQYF
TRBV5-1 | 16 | CASSYPPRHVNTEAFF
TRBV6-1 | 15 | CASSEDGRAYNEQFF
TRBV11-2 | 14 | CASSRREGNNEQFF
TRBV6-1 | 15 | CASSERTSGSNEQFF
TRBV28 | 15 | CASSRTGAGANVLTF
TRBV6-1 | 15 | CASSEASNGRYEQYF
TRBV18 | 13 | CASSPGTSYEQYF
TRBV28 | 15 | CASSLTGGASSEAFF